This TCR beta chain was captured by sequencing in a study of blood T cell repertoires in COVID-19. At the level of the study: Donors in the United States, Italy and Spain gave samples during acute or convalescent COVID-19. T cells, B-cell-depleted T cells, or PBMCs provided the cDNA or gDNA that served as material.

The CDR3 is made up of 13 amino acids. V lost 6 bases and J lost 0, with 6 bases in between. Source study methods: Researchers report that nucleated cell counts were estimated from reference gene primer amplification. Method: immunoSEQ multiplex PCR; TCRdb's copy keeps in-frame clones and lacks some. V, J and clone size derive from that table, while D and trimming were established from the DNA sequence. The data show about 200,000 clones, about 78% seen once. This clonotype originated in a woman between 65 and 79 years old with acute or convalescent COVID-19. What was sequenced was peripheral blood. V is TRBV12-3 or TRBV12-4 and J is TRBJ2-1; no definite D call. The chain's CDR3 is CASRESSYNEQFF. Written as DNA, the CDR3 is TGTGCCAGCAGAGAGAGCTCCTACAATGAGCAGTTCTTC.